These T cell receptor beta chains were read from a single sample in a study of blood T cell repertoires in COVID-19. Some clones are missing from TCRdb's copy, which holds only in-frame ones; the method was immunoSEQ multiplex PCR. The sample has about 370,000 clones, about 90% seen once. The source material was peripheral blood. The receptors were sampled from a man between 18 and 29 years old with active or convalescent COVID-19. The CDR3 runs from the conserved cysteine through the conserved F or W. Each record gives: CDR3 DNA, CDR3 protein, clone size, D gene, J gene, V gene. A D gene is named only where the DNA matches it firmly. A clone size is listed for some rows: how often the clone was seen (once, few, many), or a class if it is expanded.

DNA: TGTGCCAGCAGCTCCCGACTAGCGGGGTTTTCCTACAATGAGCAGTTCTTC
CDR3: CASSSRLAGFSYNEQFF
size: -
D: TRBD2
J: TRBJ2-1
V: TRBV7-2

DNA: TGTGCCAGCAGTTTAAAGAGGGAACATAGCAATCAGCCCCAGCATTTT
CDR3: CASSLKREHSNQPQHF
size: -
D: -
J: TRBJ1-5
V: TRBV6-7

DNA: TGTGCCAGCAGTGAAAGCCCGACATACAATTACAATCAGCCCCAGCATTTT
CDR3: CASSESPTYNYNQPQHF
size: once
D: -
J: TRBJ1-5
V: TRBV6-1

DNA: TGTGCCAGCAGTGAAGCCGCAGGGGGAGCTTTCTTT
CDR3: CASSEAAGGAFF
size: -
D: TRBD1
J: TRBJ1-1
V: TRBV6-1

DNA: TGTGCCAGCAGCCCGCGGGTCTATACAAACACAGATACGCAGTATTTT
CDR3: CASSPRVYTNTDTQYF
size: -
D: -
J: TRBJ2-3
V: TRBV9

DNA: TGTGCCAGCAGTACCCGACAGGGAATAGAGACCCAGTACTTC
CDR3: CASSTRQGIETQYF
size: -
D: TRBD1
J: TRBJ2-5
V: TRBV6-5

DNA: TGCGCCAGCAACCGGGACAGAGGCTACGAGCAGTACTTC
CDR3: CASNRDRGYEQYF
size: -
D: TRBD1
J: TRBJ2-7
V: TRBV4-1

DNA: TGTGCCAGCAGTCCCCTAGGAGGTTGGTGGGAGCCCCAGCATTTT
CDR3: CASSPLGGWWEPQHF
size: -
D: -
J: TRBJ1-5
V: TRBV27

DNA: TGTGCCAGCAGCTTAGATGGCTCTCTGGCGGGAACTGAAGCTTTCTTT
CDR3: CASSLDGSLAGTEAFF
size: -
D: -
J: TRBJ1-1
V: TRBV11-3

DNA: TGCAGCGTTGTTGATGGACTGAGTAAAACAGATACGCAGTATTTT
CDR3: CSVVDGLSKTDTQYF
size: -
D: -
J: TRBJ2-3
V: TRBV29-1

DNA: TGTGCCAGCAGCCACACGGGAGGGGCCTACAATGAGCAGTTCTTC
CDR3: CASSHTGGAYNEQFF
size: -
D: TRBD2
J: TRBJ2-1
V: TRBV4-2

DNA: TGTGCCACCAGCAGGGCTCAACAGGATAACGAAGATGAAGCTTTCTTT
CDR3: CATSRAQQDNEDEAFF
size: -
D: -
J: TRBJ1-1
V: TRBV15

DNA: TGTGCCACCAGCAGAGATATGAGATATAATTCACCCCTCCACTTT
CDR3: CATSRDMRYNSPLHF
size: -
D: -
J: TRBJ1-6
V: TRBV15

DNA: TGTGCCAGCAGCTTGGGACAGGGGCCTTACGAGCAGTACTTC
CDR3: CASSLGQGPYEQYF
size: -
D: TRBD1
J: TRBJ2-7
V: TRBV5-5

DNA: TGTGCCAGCTCACCGAGTCAAAATAGCAATCAGCCCCAGCATTTT
CDR3: CASSPSQNSNQPQHF
size: -
D: -
J: TRBJ1-5
V: TRBV18

DNA: TGTGCCAGCAGCTCATACAATGAGCAGTTCTTC
CDR3: CASSSYNEQFF
size: -
D: -
J: TRBJ2-1
V: TRBV5-6

DNA: TGTGCCAGCAGTCGCCTCCCTCCCGGGACTCCGCTGGAGACCCAGTACTTC
CDR3: CASSRLPPGTPLETQYF
size: -
D: -
J: TRBJ2-5
V: TRBV2

DNA: TGTGCCAGTAGCGACAGAAGACGCCAAGAGACCCAGTACTTC
CDR3: CASSDRRRQETQYF
size: -
D: -
J: TRBJ2-5
V: TRBV19

DNA: TGTGCCAGCAGCCAATTAGAGCTTTCTGGCTACACCTTC
CDR3: CASSQLELSGYTF
size: -
D: -
J: TRBJ1-2
V: TRBV14

DNA: TGTGCCAGTTTTAGCGTGAACACTGAAGCTTTCTTT
CDR3: CASFSVNTEAFF
size: -
D: -
J: TRBJ1-1
V: TRBV6-5

DNA: TGTGCCAGCAGGGGAGATAGGAACACCATATATTTT
CDR3: CASRGDRNTIYF
size: -
D: -
J: TRBJ1-3
V: TRBV28

DNA: TGTGCCAGCAGCCCCCGGGGTAGCGGGGTGCTCTACAATGAGCAGTTCTTC
CDR3: CASSPRGSGVLYNEQFF
size: -
D: TRBD2
J: TRBJ2-1
V: TRBV7-2

DNA: TGCAGTGCTAGGCCGGGACTGGCCGTGTATTTT
CDR3: CSARPGLAVYF
size: -
D: -
J: TRBJ2-3
V: TRBV20-1